This T cell receptor (beta chain) was observed in a study of cytomegalovirus exposure and HLA in healthy donors. Study-level information: Most donors, approximately 82% of around 400 genotyped, fell in the Caucasian-associated ancestry cluster.

Donors showed nominal health when sampled, although they likely had unrecorded immune exposures. Worth noting for this clone: The antigen is undetermined.

The germline gives CDR1 GTSNPN, CDR2 SVGIG (reference sequence). The CDR3 sequence is 12 residues long. Study-wide results and caveats: In an earlier analysis, about 87% or about 30%: the productive usage of most TCR beta V segments. Reportedly, HLA-A and HLA-B alleles of most subjects were accurately predicted from TCR beta.

This PCR relied on a set of 60 Vbeta primers and 13 Jbeta primers. Repertoires were generated with immunoSEQ multiplex PCR, while TCRdb's copy carries only in-frame clones and drops some. The profile shows some 93,000 clones, over 60% of them singletons. This sequence joins TRBV30 and TRBJ2-5; D unclear. The J call is in doubt because the DNA end fits TRBJ2-7 better. This sequence was found in a boy younger than 18 in good health and CMV-seropositive. Material for sequencing was PBMCs. The CDR3 sequence: CAWSVGPYEQYF. CDR3 coding DNA: TGTGCCTGGAGTGTTGGGCCGTACGAGCAGTACTTC.